The 5 T cell receptor beta chains reported below all come from one sample, sequenced in a study of shared clonotypes between healthy human individuals. Data came from immunoSEQ multiplex PCR; TCRdb stores just in-frame clones and leaves some out. The repertoire includes millions of clones, 85% to 95% of them detected once, and 0.35% to 0.5% sits in the top ten. Sequencing was performed on naive CD4+ T cells from PBMCs. The sample's subset: CD45RA+ positively selected. These receptors were collected from a young man in good health. Some clones in this sample may be carry-over from other donors' samples.

The sample holds one count of this clone. The chain employs TRBV7-9 and TRBJ1-4; no firm D call. The germline CDR1 and CDR2 sequences are SEHNR and FQNEAQ (reference sequence). The CDR3 loop spans 15 amino acids. With 1 base removed from V and 1 base from J, the gap between germline ends came to 7 bases. The CDR3 DNA follows: TGTGCCAGCAGCTTAGGCGGCAGAACTAATGAAAAACTGTTTTTT. This gives the protein CASSLGGRTNEKLFF.

The V call is TRBV18, the J call TRBJ1-3; a possible D gene is TRBD1 (6 bases). The germline V gene encodes CDR1 KGHSH and CDR2 LQKENI. Between the trimmed V and J ends, which lost 5 bases and 0 bases, there was a span of 8 bases. The CDR3 extends over 14 amino acids. In nucleotides, the CDR3 is TGTGCCAGCTCATGGACAGCCTCTGGAAACACCATATATTTT. It codes for CASSWTASGNTIYF.

About this clone: Other DNA sequences in this specimen translate into the identical CDR3. The gene calls are TRBV5-1 and TRBJ2-1; 10 bases agree with TRBD1. Germline lookup yields CDR1 SGHRS and CDR2 YFSETQ. Germline trimming cut 2 bases from V and 1 base from J; bases unmatched to any gene: 3. CDR3 length: 16 amino acids. Here the CDR3 DNA reads TGCGCCAGCAGCTTACGACAGGGGGCATCCTACAATGAGCAGTTCTTC. The encoded protein is CASSLRQGASYNEQFF.

With respect to this clone: This specimen includes other DNA sequences encoding the same CDR3. The rearrangement uses TRBV11-2 and TRBJ1-5, with D perhaps matching TRBD1 (6 bases). The CDR3 is 14 residues long. Germline CDR1 SGHAT, CDR2 FQNNGV. V lost 3 bases and J 5 bases, leaving 11 bases between the germline ends. DNA for the CDR3: TGTGCCAGCAGCTTCTCAGGGGCGGATCAGCCCCAGCATTTT. Residues: CASSFSGADQPQHF.

The chain uses TRBV28 and TRBJ1-1, with a weak D call TRBD1 (5 bases). Germline V gives CDR1 MDHEN, CDR2 SYDVKM. V lost 8 bases and J lost 3, with 13 bases in between. This CDR3 comprises 13 residues. CDR3 protein: CASRGVFYTEAFF. CDR3 in DNA: TGTGCCAGCCGAGGGGTTTTCTACACTGAAGCTTTCTTT.